The 11 T cell receptor beta chains presented below share a single source sample, sequenced in a study of blood T cell repertoires in COVID-19. The assay was immunoSEQ multiplex PCR, and TCRdb's table has in-frame clones only and misses some. The table shows fewer than 400,000 clones, with around 84% occurring only once. Input material: PBMCs or T cells enriched from blood (not recorded which). The receptor source for this set is a woman aged 25 to 45 who had been exposed to COVID-19.

J is TRBJ2-5 and V is TRBV2, with D perhaps matching TRBD2 (6 bases). This CDR3 has 13 amino acids. Trimming removed 7 bases from V and 4 bases from J, with 13 bases in between. The germline CDR1 and CDR2 sequences are SNHLY and FYNNEI. The CDR3 spells CASTGRIRETQYF. The CDR3 DNA sequence: TGTGCCAGCACCGGGAGAATTCGAGAGACCCAGTACTTC.

This chain connects TRBV19 to TRBJ2-2; a weak D match, TRBD2 (6 bases). The CDR3 contains 20 residues. The germline V and J ends were trimmed by 5 bases and 2 bases, with 27 bases remaining between them. Germline V gene lookup returns CDR1 LNHDA and CDR2 SQIVND (reference sequence). CDR3 DNA sequence: TGTGCCAGTAGTGTCCAAACGGGACTGGCTCTTCTGGTTAACACCGGGGAGCTGTTTTTT. Amino acid sequence: CASSVQTGLALLVNTGELFF.

This clone came up a few times. The chain employs TRBV30 and TRBJ1-2; maybe TRBD1 (5 bases). V lost 2 bases to trimming and J lost 6 bases, with 16 bases between them. CDR1 and CDR2 from the germline V gene are GTSNPN and SVGIG (reference sequence). This CDR3 has 14 amino acids. Here the CDR3 DNA reads TGTGCCTGGAGTTTGGGGGGGAGTATCGATGGCTACACCTTC. Protein product: CAWSLGGSIDGYTF.

The chain is built from TRBV6-6 and TRBJ2-4; D is unclear. Germline CDR1 and CDR2: MNHNY and SVGAGI (reference sequence). Trimming cost V 2 bases and J 2 bases, with 10 bases left between them. CDR3 length equals 15 residues. The CDR3 nucleotides are TGTGCCAGCAGTTACGGGCAGAGAACCAAAAACATTCAGTACTTC. It translates to CASSYGQRTKNIQYF.

V usage is TRBV14 and J usage is TRBJ2-5; 9 bases are shared with TRBD1. The CDR3 sequence is 16 residues long. In germline, CDR1 is SGHDN, CDR2 FVKESK. Trimming took 3 bases from V and 1 from J; bases not matched to a gene: 6. The CDR3, as DNA: TGTGCCAGCAGCCACTTAGGGACAGGGCTCCAAGAGACCCAGTACTTC. The encoded protein is CASSHLGTGLQETQYF.

CDR3 sequence (DNA): TGTGCCAGCAGCCCCCGGGACAGGGTCCTCATTGAGTACTTC. Protein: CASSPRDRVLIEYF. V is TRBV7-9 and J is TRBJ2-7; 9 bases fit TRBD1. Trimming took 5 bases from V and 11 from J; bases not matched to a gene: 13. CDR3 length: 14 residues. Germline CDR1 SEHNR, CDR2 FQNEAQ (reference sequence).

The chain recombines TRBV19 with TRBJ2-3; 9 nucleotides align to TRBD2. V lost 7 bases and J lost 2; bases outside the gene matches: 7. The CDR3 covers 15 residues. Germline values: CDR1 LNHDA, CDR2 SQIVND (reference sequence). CDR3 sequence reads: CASTTTSGYTDTQYF. The CDR3 nucleotides read TGTGCCAGTACTACGACTAGCGGATACACAGATACGCAGTATTTT.

V usage is TRBV5-4 and J usage is TRBJ2-7; 7 nucleotides agree with TRBD1. CDR1 is SGHNT and CDR2 is YYREEE in the germline V gene (reference sequence). The CDR3 has 13 amino acids. Trimming took 2 bases from V and 3 from J; bases not matched to a gene: 2. Here the CDR3 reads CASSFGTDYEQYF. The CDR3 DNA reads as TGTGCCAGCAGCTTTGGGACAGACTACGAGCAGTACTTC.

The chain recombines TRBV30 with TRBJ1-2; D perhaps matches TRBD1 (5 bases). CDR1 is GTSNPN and CDR2 is SVGIG in the germline V gene (reference sequence). The CDR3 extends over 12 amino acids. With 0 bases removed from V and 5 bases from J, the gap between germline ends came to 7 bases. In DNA, the CDR3 is TGTGCCTGGAGTGTAAGGGGTTATGGCTACACCTTC. Encoded protein: CAWSVRGYGYTF. Full variable domain (outside the CDR3, taken from reference TRBV30 and TRBJ1-2): SQTIHQWPATLVQPVGSPLSLECTVEGTSNPNLYWYRQAAGRGLQLLFYSVGIGQISSEVPQNLSASRPQDRQFILSSKKLLLSDSGFYLCAWSVRGYGYTFGSGTRLTVV.

The V call is TRBV28, the J call TRBJ1-2; tentative D call: TRBD1 (6 bases). The CDR3 runs 15 residues. Germline loops: CDR1 MDHEN, CDR2 SYDVKM. V lost 5 bases and J lost 2, with 15 bases in between. The CDR3 loop reads CASSTRAGVNYGYTF. The CDR3 DNA reads as TGTGCCAGCAGTACCCGGGCAGGGGTAAACTATGGCTACACCTTC.

The chain links TRBV19 to TRBJ2-3; D is unclear. Deletions cut 5 bases from V and 0 bases from J, with 15 bases between. Germline V CDR1 and CDR2: LNHDA, SQIVND (reference sequence). The CDR3 has 16 amino acids. The CDR3 region is CASSLPPGTSTDTQYF. The CDR3 nucleotides are TGTGCCAGTAGTCTACCGCCAGGTACCAGCACAGATACGCAGTATTTT.